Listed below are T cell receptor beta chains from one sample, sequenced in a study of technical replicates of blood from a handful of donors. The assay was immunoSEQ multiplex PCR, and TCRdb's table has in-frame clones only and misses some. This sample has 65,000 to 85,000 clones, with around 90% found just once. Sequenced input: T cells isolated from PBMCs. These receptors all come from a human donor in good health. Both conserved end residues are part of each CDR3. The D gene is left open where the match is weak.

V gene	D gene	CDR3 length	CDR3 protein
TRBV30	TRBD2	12	CAWSLADNEQFF
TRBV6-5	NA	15	CASRNPGFMNDGYTF
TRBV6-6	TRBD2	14	CASLKGLDLNEQYF
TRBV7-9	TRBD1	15	CASSLGQGTNEKLFF
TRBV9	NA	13	CASSAHPGLGYTF
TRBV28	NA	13	CASSLPQDYEQYF
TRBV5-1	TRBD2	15	CASSLLAGLGETQYF
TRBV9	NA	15	CASSPRLRPQETQYF
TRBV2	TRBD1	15	CASSETRTGLTEAFF
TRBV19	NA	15	CASSRLGVDLNIQYF
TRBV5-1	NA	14	CASSLAEGTDTQYF
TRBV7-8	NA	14	CASSLRDNGQPQHF
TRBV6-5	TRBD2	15	CASSYYGGSSYEQYF
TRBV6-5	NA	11	CAIGQNTEAFF
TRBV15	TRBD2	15	CATSRAGSGINEQFF
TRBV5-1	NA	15	CASSLMTGENTEAFF
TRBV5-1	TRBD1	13	CASGSGQGLGYTF
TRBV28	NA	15	CASSLEVLFEQPQHF
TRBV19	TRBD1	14	CASSSRTGLREQYF
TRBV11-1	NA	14	CASSLYSGANVLTF
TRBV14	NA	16	CASSQGTLPPHYEQYF
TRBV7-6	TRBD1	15	CASSLETTGGKKLFF
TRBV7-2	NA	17	CASSLHLASTYQETQYF
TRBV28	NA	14	CASSLVSGANVLTF
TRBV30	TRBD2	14	CAWSRTSAGETQYF
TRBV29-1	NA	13	CSVEDHNRREAFF
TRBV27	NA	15	CASRPYGEGDYGYTF
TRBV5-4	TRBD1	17	CASSGGLTGGRTGELFF
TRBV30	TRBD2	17	CAWSVLVLAGRADTQYF
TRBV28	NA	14	CASSLGTPGNTIYF
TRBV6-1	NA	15	CASSVGQSYVEKLFF
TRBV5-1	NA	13	CASSLYYTDTQYF
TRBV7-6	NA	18	CASSPPTVDWLRRNEQFF
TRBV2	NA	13	CASSAGLNTEAFF
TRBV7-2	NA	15	CASSPLRGSGNTIYF
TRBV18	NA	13	CASSPSQDPEAFF
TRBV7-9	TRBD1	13	CASSSGTGNEQFF
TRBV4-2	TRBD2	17	CASSLFVGTSGNNEQFF
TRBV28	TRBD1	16	CASSLLGDSEGREAFF
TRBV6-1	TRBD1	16	CASSEGQGFMNTEAFF
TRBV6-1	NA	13	CASSQPGHDRYTF
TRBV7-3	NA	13	CASTEQPNTEAFF
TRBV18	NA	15	CASSPMEREEQPQHF
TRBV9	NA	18	CASSVEGGGGPYTDTQYF
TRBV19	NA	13	CASKFRANYGYTF
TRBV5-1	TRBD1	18	CASSLAGTGGSNTGELFF
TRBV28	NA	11	CASSPSYGYTF
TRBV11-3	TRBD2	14	CASSFDGRTGELFF
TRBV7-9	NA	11	CATSGAIEAFF
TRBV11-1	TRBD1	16	CASSLNPRDSTYEQYF
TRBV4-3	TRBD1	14	CASSPWTGGGELFF
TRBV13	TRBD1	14	CASSPDRGAHEQYF
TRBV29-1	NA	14	CSHGGAGWDSEQFF
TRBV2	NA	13	CASPGGANYGYTF
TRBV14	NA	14	CASSHAPGPGEAFF
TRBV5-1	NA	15	CASSLVPGQGSEQYF